The 8 T cell receptor beta chains reported below all come from one sample, sequenced in a study of blood T cell repertoires in COVID-19. The data were produced by immunoSEQ multiplex PCR, yet TCRdb's version contains in-frame clones alone and is incomplete. The sample carries about 44,000 clones, about 90% recorded once. The material sequenced was peripheral blood. These receptors originate from a human donor in a cohort sampled during active COVID-19.

The chain couples TRBV18 to TRBJ2-2; 12 bases align to TRBD2. The CDR3 has 15 residues. CDR1 and CDR2 (germline): KGHSH, LQKENI. V lost 2 bases to trimming and J lost 5 bases; unmatched junction nucleotides: 0. For the CDR3, the DNA is TGTGCCAGCTCACCAGGGACTAGCGGGACCGGGGAGCTGTTTTTT. This encodes CASSPGTSGTGELFF.

V gene TRBV9 combines with J gene TRBJ1-1; tentative D call: TRBD1 (5 bases). The germline V gene has CDR1 SGDLS and CDR2 YYNGEE. The V end lost 0 bases, the J end lost 7 bases, and 10 bases lay between the germline ends. The CDR3 sequence is 13 residues long. CDR3 residues: CASSVEGYGEAFF. The CDR3 DNA reads TGTGCCAGCAGCGTAGAGGGGTACGGTGAAGCTTTCTTT. Full variable domain (missing parts from reference TRBV9 and TRBJ1-1): DSGVTQTPKHLITATGQRVTLRCSPRSGDLSVYWYQQSLDQGLQFLIQYYNGEERAKGNILERFSAQQFPDLHSELNLSSLELGDSALYFCASSVEGYGEAFFGQGTRLTVV.

The CDR3 spells CAWTKAGYYNEQFF. In DNA, the CDR3 is TGTGCCTGGACTAAAGCGGGGTACTACAATGAGCAGTTCTTC. This chain links TRBV30 with TRBJ2-1; 7 bases fit TRBD2. Germline V gives CDR1 GTSNPN, CDR2 SVGIG (reference sequence). Germline trimming cut 4 bases from V and 3 bases from J; bases unmatched to any gene: 6. This CDR3 has 14 amino acids.

The chain carries TRBV27 and TRBJ2-5, with 9 bases matching TRBD2. CDR3 length: 15 residues. The V segment lost 7 bases and the J segment 5 bases; nucleotides outside the gene matches: 11. Looked up from germline, CDR1 is MNHEY and CDR2 is SMNVEV (reference sequence). The CDR3 DNA follows: TGTGCCAGCAAGGAAAGCCCTAGCGGGATTGAGACCCAGTACTTC. This sequence encodes CASKESPSGIETQYF.

V usage is TRBV9 and J usage is TRBJ2-3; D possibly corresponds to TRBD1 (6 bases). This CDR3 has 17 amino acids. V was cut by 4 bases and J by 3 bases, with 21 bases left in between. CDR1 is SGDLS, CDR2 YYNGEE, per germline. CDR3 amino acids: CASSFPLTGSLTDTQYF. The CDR3 DNA reads TGTGCCAGCAGCTTCCCTTTGACAGGATCCCTGACAGATACGCAGTATTTT.

V is TRBV11-2 and J is TRBJ2-1; maybe TRBD2 (6 bases). Germline CDR1 is SGHAT and CDR2 is FQNNGV. CDR3 length: 15 amino acids. Trimming stripped 1 base from V and 9 bases from J, with 16 bases between. The CDR3 loop reads CASSLAAGGWSEQFF. In nucleotides, the CDR3 is TGTGCCAGCAGCTTAGCGGCAGGAGGGTGGAGTGAGCAGTTCTTC.

The chain couples TRBV5-6 to TRBJ2-5; the match to TRBD2 covers 8 bases. The CDR3 loop spans 17 amino acids. J lost 2 bases, V lost 0 bases, and 9 bases had no gene match. In germline, CDR1 is SGHDT, CDR2 YYEEEE. The CDR3 DNA reads TGTGCCAGCAGCTTGGAGGTGGTAGCGGGACCGCAAGAGACCCAGTACTTC. As protein: CASSLEVVAGPQETQYF. Variable domain in full (rest from reference TRBV5-6 and TRBJ2-5): DAGVTQSPTHLIKTRGQQVTLRCSPKSGHDTVSWYQQALGQGPQFIFQYYEEEERQRGNFPDRFSGHQFPNYSSELNVNALLLGDSALYLCASSLEVVAGPQETQYFGPGTRLLVL.

This chain uses TRBV6-2 or TRBV6-3 with TRBJ2-1, with 13 bases identical to TRBD2. V was pared by 5 bases and J by 5 bases, with 9 bases of the junction left unmatched. Germline values: CDR1 MNHEY, CDR2 SVGEGT. CDR3 length: 17 amino acids. CDR3 region: CASSLRTSGSLDNEQFF. In nucleotides, the CDR3 is TGTGCCAGCAGTCTTCGGACTAGCGGGAGTTTGGACAATGAGCAGTTCTTC.